The sequence of this T cell receptor beta chain was determined in a study of OX40 agonist ivuxolimab in advanced cancers. Study overall: Patients in dose escalation had liver, melanoma, kidney or head and neck cancers. Study-wide results and limits: CD4+ and CD8+ blood T cells expanded clonally by week 6 at 0.1 to 3.0 mg/kg.

On this clone: Its antigen is still unknown.

Sequencing used immunoSEQ multiplex PCR; TCRdb keeps in-frame clones, though not all of them. The sample includes approximately 74,000 clones, 85% to 90% of them seen just once. The CDR3 consists of 15 residues. CDR1 is MDHEN and CDR2 is SYDVKM in the germline V gene. Trimming at V came to 7 bases and at J to 5 bases, leaving 8 bases not matched to a gene. V gene TRBV28 combines with J gene TRBJ1-6, with 7 nucleotides matching TRBD1. The sample was CD4+ or CD8+ T cells sorted from blood, taken in a trial of the OX40 agonist ivuxolimab. The origin of this receptor is an adult with an advanced solid tumor such as melanoma, head and neck, liver or kidney cancer. CDR3 sequence reads: CASTRLDRDNSPLHF. CDR3 nucleotide sequence: TGTGCCAGCACCCGACTAGACAGGGATAATTCACCCCTCCACTTT.